This T cell receptor beta chain was recorded in a study of shared clonotypes between healthy human individuals. Terminally differentiated effector memory CD45RA+ cells were excluded from the naive CD8 cells, which were CD45RO-negative and positively selected for CCR7. This CDR3 is built from 20 residues. For sorted subsets, roughly 200 ng DNA per replicate equaled about 31,000 T cell genomes. Generated by immunoSEQ multiplex PCR, the TCRdb table keeps only in-frame clones and is missing some. This sample has hundreds of thousands of clones; approximately 96% occur once, and the top ten carry about 0.11%.

The chain is built from TRBV12-2 and TRBJ1-4; the D call TRBD1 from the table was never checked on the DNA. TRBV12-2 is labeled a pseudogene. The source material was naive CD8+ T cells sorted from blood. The sequence derives from a woman in her 30s in good health. This chain's CDR3 is CASRFRTGTGETRTNEKLFF. For the CDR3, the DNA is TGTGCAAGTCGCTTCCGCACCGGGACAGGGGAGACCCGGACTAATGAAAAACTGTTTTTT.